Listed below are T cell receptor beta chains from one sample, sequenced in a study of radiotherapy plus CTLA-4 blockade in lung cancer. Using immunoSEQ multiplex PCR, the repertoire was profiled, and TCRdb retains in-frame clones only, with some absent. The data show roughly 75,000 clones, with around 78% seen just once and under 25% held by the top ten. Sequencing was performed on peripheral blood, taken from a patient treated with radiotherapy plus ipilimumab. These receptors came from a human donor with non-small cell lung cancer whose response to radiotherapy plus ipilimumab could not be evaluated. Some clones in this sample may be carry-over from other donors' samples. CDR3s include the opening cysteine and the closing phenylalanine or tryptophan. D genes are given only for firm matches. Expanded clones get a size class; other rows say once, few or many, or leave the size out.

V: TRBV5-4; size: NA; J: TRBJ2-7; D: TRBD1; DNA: TGTGCCAGCAGACCCAACCGGGACAGCCGTTTCTACGAGCAGTACTTC; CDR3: CASRPNRDSRFYEQYF
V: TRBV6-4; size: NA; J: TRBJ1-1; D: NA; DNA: TGTGCCAGCAGTGATGTCAGGGTGAACACTGAAGCTTTCTTT; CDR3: CASSDVRVNTEAFF
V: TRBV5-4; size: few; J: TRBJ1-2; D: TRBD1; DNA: TGTGCCAGCAGAATGGGACAGGCCTATGGCTACACCTTC; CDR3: CASRMGQAYGYTF
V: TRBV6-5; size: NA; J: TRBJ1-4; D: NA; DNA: TGTGCCAGCCACCGATGGGGCGATAATGAAAAACTGTTTTTT; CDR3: CASHRWGDNEKLFF
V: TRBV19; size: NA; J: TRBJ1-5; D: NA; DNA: TGTGCCAGTAGTATGCGAGGCAGTAATCAGCCCCAGCATTTT; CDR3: CASSMRGSNQPQHF
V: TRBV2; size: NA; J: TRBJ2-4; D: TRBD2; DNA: TGTGCCAGCAGTGGCCCCGGAGTAGCGGGGGGGGAAGCCAAAAACATTCAGTACTTC; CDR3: CASSGPGVAGGEAKNIQYF
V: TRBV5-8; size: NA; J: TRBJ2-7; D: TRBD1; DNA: TGTGCCAGCAGCGCGACAGGGGTTACCTACGAGCAGTACTTC; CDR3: CASSATGVTYEQYF
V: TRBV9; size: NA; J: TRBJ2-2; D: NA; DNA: TGTGCCAGCAGCCCCGGGTCTACCACCGGGGAGCTGTTTTTT; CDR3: CASSPGSTTGELFF
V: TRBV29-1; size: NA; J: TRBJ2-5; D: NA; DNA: TGCAGCGTTGAAGATCGAGAGACCCAGTACTTC; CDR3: CSVEDRETQYF
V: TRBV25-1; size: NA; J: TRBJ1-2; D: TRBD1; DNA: TGTGCCAGCAGTGTAAGGATCACAGGGGGTGGCTACACCTTC; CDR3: CASSVRITGGGYTF
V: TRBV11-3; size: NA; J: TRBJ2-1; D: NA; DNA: TGTGCCAGCAGCTTATGGGGGGACTCTTACAATGAGCAGTTCTTC; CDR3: CASSLWGDSYNEQFF
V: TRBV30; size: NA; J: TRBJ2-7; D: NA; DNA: TGTGCCTGGGCGGAGGGGACCTCCTACGAGCAGTACTTC; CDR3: CAWAEGTSYEQYF
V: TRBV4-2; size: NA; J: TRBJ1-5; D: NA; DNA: TGTGCCAGCAGCCAAGATTGGCGCAATCAGCCCCAGCATTTT; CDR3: CASSQDWRNQPQHF
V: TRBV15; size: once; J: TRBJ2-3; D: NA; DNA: TGTGCCACCAGCAGAGCGCTAGCACGCACAGATACGCAGTATTTT; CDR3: CATSRALARTDTQYF
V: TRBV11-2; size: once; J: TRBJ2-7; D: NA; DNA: NA; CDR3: CASSFGTGSAYF
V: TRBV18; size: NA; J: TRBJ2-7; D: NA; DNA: TGTGCCAGCTCACCACCGTTCGGAATAGGGGCCTACGAGCAGTACTTC; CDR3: CASSPPFGIGAYEQYF
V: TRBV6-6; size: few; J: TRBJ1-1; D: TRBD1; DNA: TGTGCCAGCAGCCCCGGACAGGGATGGACTGAAGCTTTCTTT; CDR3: CASSPGQGWTEAFF
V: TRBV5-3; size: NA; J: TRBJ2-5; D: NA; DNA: TGTGCCAGAAGCGGGGGACAATTCCAAGAGACCCAGTACTTC; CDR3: CARSGGQFQETQYF
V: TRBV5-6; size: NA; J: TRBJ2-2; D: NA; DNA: TGTGCCAGCAGTCAGGGAGTCGGCGGGGGCCCCCGACGGGGGGAGCTGTTTTTT; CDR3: CASSQGVGGGPRRGELFF
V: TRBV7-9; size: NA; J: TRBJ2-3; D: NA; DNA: TGTGCCAGTTGCCCCAACGGGGAAGATACGCAGTATTTT; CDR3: CASCPNGEDTQYF
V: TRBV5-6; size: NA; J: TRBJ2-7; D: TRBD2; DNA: TGTGCCAGCAGCTTGACTGGGACTAGCGGGATCTCCTACGAGCAGTACTTC; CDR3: CASSLTGTSGISYEQYF
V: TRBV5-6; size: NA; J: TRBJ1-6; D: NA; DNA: TGTGCCAGCAGCTTGAACCCGGCAGGTGGATCACCCCTCCACTTT; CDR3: CASSLNPAGGSPLHF
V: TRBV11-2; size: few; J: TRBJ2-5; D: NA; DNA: TGTGCCAGCAGCACCCCCCAAGGCAGCGAAGAGACCCAGTACTTC; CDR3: CASSTPQGSEETQYF
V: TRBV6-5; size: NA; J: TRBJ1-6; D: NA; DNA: TGTGCCAGCAGTTACTCGTTGGGAGGGGGTAATTCACCCCTCCACTTT; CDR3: CASSYSLGGGNSPLHF
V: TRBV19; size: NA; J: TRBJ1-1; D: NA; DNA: TGTGCCAGTAGTACACGGTATGCGGGCCGTATGAACACTGAAGCTTTCTTT; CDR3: CASSTRYAGRMNTEAFF